Reported below is one T cell receptor beta chain. Its antigen is currently not known. Just one base apart from a much larger clone, this may be a read error. cDNA synthesis used template-switch 5'RACE with a primer carrying a 10-nucleotide random unique molecular identifier tagging each TCR transcript. Every sequencing run yielded over 160 million TCR-beta sequences covering 15-18 subjects. Total RNA was extracted with the RNeasy kit. TCR-beta VDJ regions were amplified with primers for the TCR constant region and the 5'RACE anchor, using the KAPA Real-time Library Amplification kit. Sample indexes and Illumina adaptors were added in a first PCR, and a second PCR then increased library yield. After purification with Ampure beads, the TCR product of roughly 650 bp was size-selected on a 2% E-gel SizeSelection system. Before pooling, library quality was checked on a Bioanalyzer, concentration was measured with Qubit, and libraries were quantified with the Kapa Library Quantification kit. Libraries were sequenced paired-end 2 x 150 bp on an Illumina HiSeq 2500. To increase sequence diversity, roughly 25-31% phiX was spiked into each library pool. The study's own analysis went as follows. The UMI-based MiGEC pipeline processed quality-filtered reads and removed over 80% of raw TCR sequences during error correction. VDJ genes were aligned to IMGT germline references, and each clonotype was defined by a unique CDR3 amino acid sequence together with V-J genes. Clonal expansion, Shannon diversity and CDR3 relatedness (CalcPairwiseDistances, ClusterSamples) were evaluated with VDJtools, and phylogenetic trees were built with CLCbio workbench. Clones with at least 8 unique UMIs were defined as expanded, with this threshold being based on coefficient-of-variation modelling across technical triplicates. TCRdb's own reprocessing of the public reads used fastp at Q25 and MiXCR and kept productive beta chains. Under each unique CDR3 protein, matching rows form one entry showing the most common genes and DNA. Here the V and J calls rest on TCRdb's processing, not on the authors' analysis. This sample has about 80,000 distinct CDR3 sequences in its table, and about 5.6% of those were observed once. Roughly 7.9% of the sample rests with the top ten.

The sample originates from a study of neurological immune-mediated disorders (dated by TCRdb to 2018 to 2020). Broadly, across the study: Among the approximately 35 multiple sclerosis patients, 31 had relapsing-remitting MS and 3 had secondary progressive MS. The study compared peripheral blood TCR-beta repertoires of HTLV-I-associated myelopathy (HAM/TSP) patients, multiple sclerosis patients and healthy controls using UMI-based sequencing. Longitudinal samples, technical triplicates and paired sorted CD4+ and CD8+ T-cell subsets, alongside PBMC samples, were included among the approximately 98 TCR-beta libraries. Longitudinal HAM/TSP and healthy donors had 3 time-points each (3-40 month intervals). The cohort was made up of 68 subjects, consisting of some 14 HAM/TSP patients, roughly 35 multiple sclerosis patients and about 20 healthy controls.

The investigation overall reported the following: Phylogenetic analysis grouped repertoires from 18 of 34 MS patients into a cluster of related CDR3 sequences, suggesting a possible repertoire-level signature. TCR clonal expansion was greatest in HAM/TSP patients and smallest in MS patients, who ranked below even healthy controls. No clinical or MRI features were associated with the MS cluster, and the authors said that larger cohorts are needed. Expanded clones from different subjects shared no identical CDR3 amino acid sequences, which suggests that TCR-beta repertoires were private in all groups.

The time point label, as the study defines it: longitudinal time-point 2. For the unsorted PBMC libraries, 2 million PBMCs were stored in RNAlater at -80 degrees C until RNA extraction and were used to generate the libraries. Multiple sclerosis patients were enrolled in a US clinical protocol under which disease progression was evaluated by magnetic resonance imaging. Peripheral blood was subjected to Ficoll-Hypaque density gradient centrifugation to isolate PBMCs, which were then cryopreserved in liquid nitrogen. Sequencing was performed on PBMCs. The receptor's source is a woman aged 60-75 years with multiple sclerosis.

The nucleotides read TGTGCCAGCAGCTTCCCAAATACCTACGTTTGGCAGTACTTC. It codes for CASSFPNTYVWQYF. The sequence joins TRBV7-2 to TRBJ2-7; the D gene is unclear. According to the germline V gene, CDR1 reads SGHTA and CDR2 reads FQGNSA. The trim is 3 bases for V and 9 bases for J, with a gap of 18 bases between the germline ends. CDR3 length: 14 amino acids, cysteine to phenylalanine. Only the CDR3 part of the read is kept: 42 bases, read in frame from the first base.